This paragraph reports one TCR beta chain. This clonotype was counted at least ten times. The clone's antigen remains unknown. Sequence at one end of the junction differs from germline and may be a read error. The sample was run on an Illumina HiSeq 1500. The public reads were run again by TCRdb, first through fastp at Q25 and then through MiXCR, and only productive beta chains were kept. Each CDR3 protein appears once, grouped with its most common genes and DNA. The sample table lists about 700,000 distinct CDR3 sequences, roughly 36% of them with a count of one. 15% to 20% of the sample comes from the top ten. The germline V gene gives CDR1 as SGHVS and CDR2 as FQNEAQ. Reading from cysteine to phenylalanine, the CDR3 counts 14 amino acids. Kept here is only the CDR3 DNA, which spans 42 bases and is read in frame from base 1. The sample belongs to a study of T cell repertoires in cytomegalovirus infection (dated by TCRdb to between 2018 and 2021). Study-wide context: Peptide stimulations targeted recently identified HLA-C-restricted CMV epitopes, whose presentation resists viral immunomodulation, together with well-studied HLA-B-restricted epitopes. Donor HLA type was relevant to the analysis, because carriage of CMV infection together with the matching HLA type was indicated by public TCR beta signatures.

Study-wide conclusions, independent of this receptor: In the ex vivo response, HLA-C-restricted CMV-specific TCR beta clonotypes were dominant, and in two of eight donors the single most frequent clonotype came from this HLA-C-restricted group. In both this cohort and an independent cohort of over 350 donors, the cumulative frequency of public TCR beta family members distinguished carriers of CMV infection plus the relevant HLA type.

The treatment or condition label here, explained by the study, means: in vitro stimulation with specific CMV peptide epitopes to enrich CMV-specific T cells. The V and J segments used are TRBV7-8 and TRBJ2-2; no confident D gene assignment can be made. Material: cultured PBMCs, obtained from culture after CMV antigen stimulation. The clonotype was recovered from a human donor in good health (CMV status not recorded). Some clones in this sample may be carry-over from other donors' samples. The bases read TGTGCCAGCAGTTTAGGGTCGAACACCGGGGAGCTGTTTTTT. It encodes CASSLGSNTGELFF.